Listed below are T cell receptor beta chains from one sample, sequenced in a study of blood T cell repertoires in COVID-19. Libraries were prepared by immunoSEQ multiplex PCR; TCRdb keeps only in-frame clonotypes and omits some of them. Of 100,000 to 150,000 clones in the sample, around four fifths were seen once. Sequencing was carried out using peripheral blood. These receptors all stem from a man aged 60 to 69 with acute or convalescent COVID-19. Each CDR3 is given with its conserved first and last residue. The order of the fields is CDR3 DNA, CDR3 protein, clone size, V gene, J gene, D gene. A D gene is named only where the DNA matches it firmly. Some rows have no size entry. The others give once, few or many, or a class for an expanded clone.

TGTGCCAGCAGCCCAAGCGGGGGTAGCACAGATACGCAGTATTTT	CASSPSGGSTDTQYF	NA	TRBV6-5	TRBJ2-3	TRBD2
TGCAGCATAACTAGCGGGAGAAGCGAGCAGTTCTTC	CSITSGRSEQFF	NA	TRBV29-1	TRBJ2-1	TRBD2
TGTGCCAGCAGCTCTGCACGACAGGGCAGGACGGGCTTCTATGGCTACACCTTC	CASSSARQGRTGFYGYTF	NA	TRBV27	TRBJ1-2	TRBD1
TGTGCCAGCAGCCCGAGCTTGGTTAGCGGGGGCACCGGGGAGCTGTTTTTT	CASSPSLVSGGTGELFF	NA	TRBV9	TRBJ2-2	TRBD2
TGCGCCAGCAGCACTCAGGGGAACACTGAAGCTTTCTTT	CASSTQGNTEAFF	NA	TRBV5-1	TRBJ1-1	NA
TGCAGTGCCAGGGGGTTAAACACCATATATTTT	CSARGLNTIYF	NA	TRBV20-1	TRBJ1-3	TRBD1
TGCAGCGTGGGGGGGCCAGGGAGCACAGATACGCAGTATTTT	CSVGGPGSTDTQYF	NA	TRBV29-1	TRBJ2-3	NA
TGTGCCAGCAGCTTAGGGACAGGGGGAACGGGCACTGAAGCTTTCTTT	CASSLGTGGTGTEAFF	once	TRBV7-6	TRBJ1-1	TRBD1
TGTGCCAGCAGCTTAGGGGGCCTCACAGATACGCAGTATTTT	CASSLGGLTDTQYF	NA	TRBV7-2	TRBJ2-3	NA
TGCGCCAGCAGCTCCGGTCCGGGATCCCATAATTCACCCCTCCACTTT	CASSSGPGSHNSPLHF	NA	TRBV5-1	TRBJ1-6	NA
TGTGCCAGCACCGACGGGACTAGTATCTACAATGAGCAGTTCTTC	CASTDGTSIYNEQFF	NA	TRBV25-1	TRBJ2-1	TRBD2
TGCGCCAGCTGCGATCAAGCGGGAGTTCCGGATACGCAGTATTTT	CASCDQAGVPDTQYF	many	TRBV5-1	TRBJ2-3	TRBD2
TGTGCCAGCAGTGGGGCTAGCGGGTTCACCGGGGAGCTGTTTTTT	CASSGASGFTGELFF	NA	TRBV14	TRBJ2-2	TRBD2
TGTGCCAGCAGCCAAGAAGACAGATCCCAAGCTTTCTTT	CASSQEDRSQAFF	NA	TRBV3-1/TRBV3-2	TRBJ1-1	NA
TGTGCCAGCAGCTTAGGCGGCCAGTACAATGAGCAGTTCTTC	CASSLGGQYNEQFF	NA	TRBV11-3	TRBJ2-1	NA
TGTGCCAGCAGCTTAGAAGGGGCCGTCGGCACTGAAGCTTTCTTT	CASSLEGAVGTEAFF	NA	TRBV7-9	TRBJ1-1	NA
TGCAGCGTGGCACAGGGTAGCAATCAGCCCCAGCATTTT	CSVAQGSNQPQHF	NA	TRBV29-1	TRBJ1-5	NA
TGCGCCAGCAGCTTGTTCGGGACAGGGATCGATGAGCAGTTCTTC	CASSLFGTGIDEQFF	NA	TRBV5-1	TRBJ2-1	TRBD1
TGTGCCAGCAGCTCCTCCGGGACTAGCGAAACAGATACGCAGTATTTT	CASSSSGTSETDTQYF	NA	TRBV9	TRBJ2-3	TRBD2
TGCGCCAGCAGCCGGGGTGGTGGGGGGACCTACAATGAGCAGTTCTTC	CASSRGGGGTYNEQFF	NA	TRBV4-1	TRBJ2-1	NA
TGTGCCAGCAGTCCTCGGTGGCGGGATGGATATAGCAATCAGCCCCAGCATTTT	CASSPRWRDGYSNQPQHF	NA	TRBV6-6	TRBJ1-5	NA
TGCGCCAGCAGCCGAACCGGGACAGCCACAGATACGCAGTATTTT	CASSRTGTATDTQYF	NA	TRBV5-1	TRBJ2-3	TRBD1
TGTGCCACCAGCAGAGACCGGGGGATAGGAGAAAAACTGTTTTTT	CATSRDRGIGEKLFF	NA	TRBV15	TRBJ1-4	NA
TGCGCCAGCAGGCAGGGAGGGGAAAGCAATCAGCCCCAGCATTTT	CASRQGGESNQPQHF	NA	TRBV5-1	TRBJ1-5	NA
TGTGCCTGGAGTGTACTACTTAACTCCTACGAGCAGTACTTC	CAWSVLLNSYEQYF	once	TRBV30	TRBJ2-7	NA
TGCGCCAGCAGCACGGACAGGGTAACCGGGGAGCTGTTTTTT	CASSTDRVTGELFF	NA	TRBV5-1	TRBJ2-2	TRBD1
TGTGCCAGCAGTTTAAAGTCCACGGGGGCTTTCTTT	CASSLKSTGAFF	few	TRBV7-9	TRBJ1-1	NA
TGTGCCAGCAACCCCGGGACTAGCGGCCAATCCACCTACGAGCAGTACTTC	CASNPGTSGQSTYEQYF	NA	TRBV7-2	TRBJ2-7	TRBD2
TGCAGCGTTGATTCAGGGGGAATGCAGACCCAGTACTTC	CSVDSGGMQTQYF	NA	TRBV29-1	TRBJ2-5	TRBD1
TGCGCCAGCAGCTTGTTAGGGGGCGCCTCCGGGGAGCTGTTTTTT	CASSLLGGASGELFF	NA	TRBV5-1	TRBJ2-2	TRBD1
TGTGCCAGCAGCCGGAAGAGGTATCCAGCGGCCTACAATGAGCAGTTCTTC	CASSRKRYPAAYNEQFF	NA	TRBV3-1/TRBV3-2	TRBJ2-1	NA
TGTGCCAGCAGCCAAGCCGTCCAAGAGACCCAGTACTTC	CASSQAVQETQYF	NA	TRBV3-1/TRBV3-2	TRBJ2-5	NA
TGTGCCAGCAGCCTACGGACAGATGGCTACACCTTC	CASSLRTDGYTF	NA	TRBV11-2	TRBJ1-2	NA
TGTGCCAGCAGCACCACCGGGACTAGCGGCGAGCAGTACTTC	CASSTTGTSGEQYF	NA	TRBV9	TRBJ2-7	TRBD2
TGTGCCAGCAGCTCCGGGACTAGCGGGGGGAATGAGCAGTTCTTC	CASSSGTSGGNEQFF	few	TRBV11-2	TRBJ2-1	TRBD2
TGTGCCAGCTCCGGTAGCGGGGCCGATACGCAGTATTTT	CASSGSGADTQYF	NA	TRBV18	TRBJ2-3	TRBD2
TGTGCCAGCAGCTTAACCTTTAGCGGGGGAAGAGAGACCCAGTACTTC	CASSLTFSGGRETQYF	NA	TRBV11-2	TRBJ2-5	TRBD2
TGTGCTAGTGGTAGTGAAACCCGGGACAGAAGTTCTAACTATGGCTACACCTTC	CASGSETRDRSSNYGYTF	NA	TRBV12-5	TRBJ1-2	TRBD1
TGTGCCAGCAGTGAGGGTCAGCGGGAGGGCCCAGAGACCCAGTACTTC	CASSEGQREGPETQYF	NA	TRBV2	TRBJ2-5	TRBD2
TGTGCCAGCAGTTACTCACCAGGGGTGGATGGCTACACCTTC	CASSYSPGVDGYTF	NA	TRBV6-6	TRBJ1-2	NA
TGTGCCAGCAGTCGGGACAGGGGGAATAATTCACCCCTCCACTTT	CASSRDRGNNSPLHF	NA	TRBV2	TRBJ1-6	TRBD1
TGTGCCAGCTCTCCACGACGGGACACTGAAGCTTTCTTT	CASSPRRDTEAFF	NA	TRBV18	TRBJ1-1	NA